This record covers a single TCR beta chain. Its antigen is unidentified. This record belongs to a study of T-cell memory formation after mild COVID-19. Study in general: TCR clusters were largely donor specific.

5'RACE primed at constant segments yielded TCR alpha and TCR beta cDNA libraries bearing sample barcodes and UMIs. TCRdb itself ran the 5' RACE reads through MiXCR, one entry per CDR3 protein. The sample shows under 700,000 distinct CDR3 sequences, over 20% of them seen only once. Study-level points and caveats: Whether second-wave clones peaking at day 37 were SARS-CoV-2 specific went unconfirmed. Day 15 to 85 contractors were CD4/CD8 balanced; later expanders leaned CD4+.

Sequencing used PBMCs or a T cell subset sorted from them (not recorded which). The TCR sequence derives from an adult woman who had mild COVID-19 (a few samples of this study predate the infection). Cell type and time point are not known.

CDR3 in DNA: TGTGCCAGCAGCTGGGCCGGGACAGGGGTCCACGAGCAGTACTTC. Residues: CASSWAGTGVHEQYF. This chain uses TRBV5-6 with TRBJ2-7; 10 nucleotides align to TRBD1. Germline loops: CDR1 SGHDT, CDR2 YYEEEE. The J segment lost 5 bases and the V segment lost 3 bases, leaving 8 bases of the junction unmatched. The CDR3 runs to 15 residues.